This entry lists 4 T cell receptor beta chains sequenced from one sample in a study of blood T cell repertoires in COVID-19. Repertoires were generated with immunoSEQ multiplex PCR, while TCRdb's copy carries only in-frame clones and drops some. The sample lists approximately 440,000 clones, 80% to 95% occurring once. Sequencing was carried out using PBMCs or T cells enriched from blood (not recorded which). All receptors come from a man aged 18 to 29 who had recovered from COVID-19.

This clone was seen only once. This sequence joins TRBV4-1 and TRBJ1-5, with unresolved D. The CDR3 loop spans 17 amino acids. Germline V gives CDR1 MGHRA, CDR2 YSYEKL. V was trimmed by 0 bases and J by 1 base, leaving 13 bases between them. This chain's CDR3 is CASSQDQPLTSNQPQHF. Written as DNA, the CDR3 is TGCGCCAGCAGCCAAGACCAACCGTTGACAAGCAATCAGCCCCAGCATTTT.

The chain uses TRBV18 and TRBJ1-6; D remains ambiguous. This CDR3 region has 12 residues. Germline V gene lookup returns CDR1 KGHSH and CDR2 LQKENI. V gave up 1 base and J gave up 13 bases, with 8 bases separating them. DNA of the CDR3: TGTGCCAGCTCACCACGGGCAGGTCCCCTCCACTTT. Its protein product is CASSPRAGPLHF.

The chain joins TRBV6-1 to TRBJ1-2; maybe TRBD1 (5 bases). Germline V gene sequence: CDR1 MNHNS, CDR2 SASEGT. The CDR3 length is 13 residues. V lost 2 bases and J 7 bases, leaving 11 bases between the germline ends. CDR3 loop: CASSESQGGGYTF. CDR3 coding DNA: TGTGCCAGCAGTGAAAGTCAGGGTGGTGGCTACACCTTC.

This chain's CDR3 is CASKSYRPQNTEAFF. CDR3 coding DNA: TGTGCCAGCAAGTCATACAGGCCCCAGAACACTGAAGCTTTCTTT. The V and J genes are TRBV2 and TRBJ1-1; D possibly corresponds to TRBD1 (5 bases). The CDR3 covers 15 residues. V was trimmed by 7 bases and J by 1 base, leaving 16 bases between them. Germline V gives CDR1 SNHLY, CDR2 FYNNEI. The variable domain in full, with the rest retrieved from reference TRBV2 and TRBJ1-1, is EPEVTQTPSHQVTQMGQEVILRCVPISNHLYFYWYRQILGQKVEFLVSFYNNEISEKSEIFDDQFSVERPDGSNFTLKIRSTKLEDSAMYFCASKSYRPQNTEAFFGQGTRLTVV.